The 18 T cell receptor beta chains presented below share a single source sample, sequenced in a study of blood T cell repertoires in COVID-19. Profiling relied on immunoSEQ multiplex PCR, and the TCRdb table lists in-frame clones only, not all of them. The table shows 200,000 or so clones, with 65% to 85% occurring only once. The sample comprised PBMCs or T cells enriched from blood (not recorded which). These receptor sequences come from a man aged 35-49 years who had recovered from COVID-19.

The CDR3 coding sequence is TGTGCCAGCAGTTCGACAGGGGGAGAGTATGGCTACACCTTC. Protein: CASSSTGGEYGYTF. The chain joins TRBV28 to TRBJ1-2; TRBD1 matches 9 bases. From germline, CDR1 is MDHEN and CDR2 SYDVKM. The CDR3 has 14 residues. V shed 4 bases and J 5 bases; nucleotides not matched to a gene: 5.

This chain joins TRBV27 and TRBJ2-7, with D possibly being TRBD1 (6 bases). The CDR3 extends over 14 amino acids. V was pared by 3 bases and J by 3 bases, with 12 bases between. Germline loops: CDR1 MNHEY, CDR2 SMNVEV (reference sequence). The CDR3 DNA reads TGTGCCAGCAGTTTGCGCACAGGGTACTACGAGCAGTACTTC. Its translation is CASSLRTGYYEQYF.

V is TRBV4-1 and J is TRBJ2-1, with 10 bases fitting TRBD2. Germline assignment: CDR1 MGHRA and CDR2 YSYEKL. V shed 5 bases, J shed 6 bases, and the junction held 13 bases outside the gene matches. The CDR3 totals 17 residues. This chain's CDR3 is CASSKLVSGGPLNEQFF. The CDR3 nucleotides are TGCGCCAGCAGCAAATTGGTTAGCGGGGGGCCCCTCAATGAGCAGTTCTTC.

This chain joins TRBV2 and TRBJ1-2; TRBD1 is a possible D gene (6 bases). V was pared by 6 bases and J by 8 bases, with 13 bases between. Per germline, CDR1 SNHLY and CDR2 FYNNEI. The CDR3 covers 12 residues. The CDR3 sequence is CASRKGGRGYTF. Here the CDR3 DNA reads TGTGCCAGCAGAAAGGGGGGGAGGGGCTACACCTTC. Using reference TRBV2 and TRBJ1-2 for the parts outside the CDR3, the full variable domain is EPEVTQTPSHQVTQMGQEVILRCVPISNHLYFYWYRQILGQKVEFLVSFYNNEISEKSEIFDDQFSVERPDGSNFTLKIRSTKLEDSAMYFCASRKGGRGYTFGSGTRLTVV.

The sample holds one count of this clone. V and J are TRBV3-1 (or the pseudogene TRBV3-2) and TRBJ2-1, with TRBD1 matching over 8 bases. The V and J ends lost 4 bases and 0 bases, in that order; junction bases with no gene match: 2. Germline V gives CDR1 LGHDT, CDR2 YNNKEL (reference sequence). CDR3 length equals 15 residues. The CDR3 DNA reads TGTGCCAGCAGCCCTACAGGGGGCTCCTACAATGAGCAGTTCTTC. Protein: CASSPTGGSYNEQFF.

This clone was detected only a few times. V usage is TRBV11-3 and J usage is TRBJ2-1, with D possibly matching TRBD1 (6 bases). CDR3 length equals 15 residues. The V and J ends lost 0 bases and 2 bases respectively, with 8 bases between them. The germline V gene has CDR1 SGHNT and CDR2 YENEEA. CDR3 loop: CASSLDRQAYNEQFF. CDR3 nucleotides: TGTGCCAGCAGCTTAGACAGACAGGCCTACAATGAGCAGTTCTTC.

The rearrangement links TRBV4-1 to TRBJ1-4; D is unclear. Germline values: CDR1 MGHRA, CDR2 YSYEKL. The CDR3 extends over 12 amino acids. Trimming shortened V by 3 bases and J by 10 bases, and 9 bases separated the two germline ends. The DNA for the CDR3 is TGCGCCAGCAGCCAGTATGAGGGAAAACTGTTTTTT. It encodes CASSQYEGKLFF.

In regard to this clone: One end of the junction fails to match germline, which may point to a read error. V gene TRBV19 combines with J gene TRBJ1-1; the D gene is possibly TRBD1 (5 bases). This CDR3 is 14 amino acids long. Germline values: CDR1 LNHDA, CDR2 SQIVND (reference sequence). CDR3 in amino acids: CASSVTVKNAEAFF. The CDR3, as DNA: TGTGCCAGTAGTGTGACAGTTAAGAACGCTGAAGCTTTCTTT.

The chain has TRBV9 and TRBJ2-3; TRBD2 aligns across 8 bases. This CDR3 contains 15 residues. Germline CDR1 is SGDLS and CDR2 is YYNGEE. Trimming removed 4 bases from V and 4 bases from J; junction bases left unmatched: 8. The CDR3 sequence: CASSLSGGPPDTQYF. Here the CDR3 DNA reads TGTGCCAGCAGCCTATCGGGGGGGCCGCCAGATACGCAGTATTTT.

The chain joins TRBV5-8 to TRBJ1-4; weak D call: TRBD1 (6 bases). Germline V gene lookup returns CDR1 SGHTS and CDR2 YDEGEE. Between the trimmed V and J ends, which lost 4 bases and 3 bases, there was a span of 13 bases. CDR3 length equals 15 residues. This chain's CDR3 is CASSTGLMANEKLFF. The DNA of the CDR3 is TGTGCCAGCAGCACAGGGTTAATGGCTAATGAAAAACTGTTTTTT.

This clone was counted between two and nine times. V and J are TRBV7-2 and TRBJ1-3, with no clear D. Germline CDR1 and CDR2: SGHTA and FQGNSA. The CDR3 runs 13 residues. Trimming removed 3 bases at V and 6 bases at J, with 9 bases between. The CDR3 loop reads CASSFSSPNTIYF. In nucleotides, the CDR3 is TGTGCCAGCAGCTTCTCGTCCCCAAACACCATATATTTT.

The V and J genes are TRBV5-4 and TRBJ2-5, with 9 bases fitting TRBD2. The CDR3 extends over 14 amino acids. With V trimmed by 5 bases and J by 2 bases, 4 bases remained unmatched. Germline V lookup: CDR1 SGHNT, CDR2 YYREEE (reference sequence). The CDR3 coding sequence is TGTGCCAGCAGTCTAGCGGGGTCTCAAGAGACCCAGTACTTC. This gives the protein CASSLAGSQETQYF.

This chain joins TRBV28 and TRBJ2-7, with D perhaps TRBD1 (6 bases). Germline-derived CDR1 and CDR2 are MDHEN and SYDVKM. Between the trimmed V and J ends, which lost 2 bases and 7 bases, there was a span of 15 bases. The CDR3 is made up of 14 amino acids. This chain's CDR3 is CASSLTGPTREQYF. CDR3 nucleotide sequence: TGTGCCAGCAGTTTAACAGGGCCTACGCGGGAGCAGTACTTC.

This chain connects TRBV5-1 to TRBJ2-3, with 7 bases aligning to TRBD1. Trimming at V came to 3 bases and at J to 1 base, leaving 11 bases not matched to a gene. The CDR3 has 17 amino acids. Germline loops: CDR1 SGHRS, CDR2 YFSETQ. Written as DNA, the CDR3 is TGCGCCAGCAGCTCCTCCTTCTCGACAGGGCGCACAGATACGCAGTATTTT. Translated, it gives CASSSSFSTGRTDTQYF.

The rearrangement uses TRBV5-5 and TRBJ1-6; possible D gene TRBD1, 6 bases. Trimming stripped 1 base from V and 0 bases from J, with 11 bases between. The V gene's germline CDR1 is SGHKS and CDR2 YYEKEE (reference sequence). The CDR3 runs to 17 residues. The CDR3 here is CASSLWGRASYNSPLHF. As DNA, the CDR3 is TGTGCCAGCAGCTTGTGGGGGCGCGCCTCCTATAATTCACCCCTCCACTTT. Drawing the rest from reference TRBV5-5 and TRBJ1-6, the complete variable domain is DAGVTQSPTHLIKTRGQQVTLRCSPISGHKSVSWYQQVLGQGPQFIFQYYEKEERGRGNFPDRFSARQFPNYSSELNVNALLLGDSALYLCASSLWGRASYNSPLHFGNGTRLTVT.

This sequence joins TRBV9 and TRBJ2-1; 7 nucleotides align to TRBD2. Germline CDR1 reads SGDLS; CDR2 reads YYNGEE. The CDR3 is made up of 14 amino acids. Unmatched junction bases numbered 9, after V lost 4 bases and J lost 8 bases. For the CDR3, the DNA is TGTGCCAGCAGCCCTCGCCCACTAGCGTATGAGCAGTTCTTC. Translated, it gives CASSPRPLAYEQFF.

This clone was counted only a few times. The chain has TRBV5-6 and TRBJ2-1, with a possible D match to TRBD2 (6 bases). The germline CDR1 and CDR2 sequences are SGHDT and YYEEEE. The CDR3 length is 15 residues. The V and J ends lost 4 bases and 5 bases respectively, with 16 bases between them. The CDR3 protein is CASSLTQRADNEQFF. CDR3 nucleotides: TGTGCCAGCAGCCTAACCCAGCGGGCGGACAATGAGCAGTTCTTC.

V is TRBV5-4 and J is TRBJ1-1; the D is unclear. This CDR3 is built from 13 residues. Germline V gene data show CDR1 as SGHNT and CDR2 as YYREEE (reference sequence). Trimming took off 1 base at V and 1 base at J, with 5 bases between the two ends. The CDR3 region is CASSLRGNTEAFF. The CDR3 nucleotides read TGTGCCAGCAGCTTGCGGGGGAACACTGAAGCTTTCTTT.